This T cell receptor (beta chain) emerged from a study of response to subunit inactivated influenza vaccine. MiXCR was run by TCRdb on the RT-PCR reads, yielding one entry per CDR3 protein. The profile covers more than 500,000 distinct CDR3 sequences, with 11% appearing a single time and 8% to 13% taken by the ten largest. This CDR3 is built from 11 residues. V was cut by 4 bases and J by 6 bases, with 5 bases left in between. These sequences were also reported in another study, on T cells expressing NK-cell markers. That paper adds: cDNA encoding TCR beta was synthesized via 5'RACE template switching incorporating UMIs. Seven HCMV-seropositive donors and one seronegative donor made up the eight sequenced donors. A few donors' CD3+CD56-NKG2C+ cells were dominated by the same clonotypes. Whether expanded NKG2C+ T cell clones were HCMV-specific remained unclear.

The sequence derives from a man in his fifties or sixties who received an inactivated influenza vaccine. The sequenced sample was PBMCs from blood, obtained on the day of vaccination. V and J are TRBV12-3 or TRBV12-4 and TRBJ2-3; D unclear. The chain's CDR3 is CASSSIDTQYF. DNA for the CDR3: TGTGCCAGCAGTTCCATTGATACGCAGTATTTT.